This T cell receptor beta chain was found in a study of identical twins. Through template switching, a universal primer site was introduced, and the cDNA contained unique molecular identifiers. MiXCR, run by TCRdb on the 5' RACE reads, gives a single entry per CDR3 protein. The data contain 1.5 million to 2 million distinct CDR3 sequences, roughly 35% of them seen just once; the ten biggest clones take up 0.25% to 0.3%. Findings of the study overall: Analyses of zero insertions could, in part, be confounded by invariant MAIT and iNKT cells.

Germline values: CDR1 MDHEN, CDR2 SYDVKM. This CDR3 has 15 amino acids. J lost 5 bases, V lost 6 bases, and 10 bases had no gene match. This clonotype came up a few times. Its specificity is unknown. The clonotype originates from a newborn girl in good health. This chain uses TRBV28 with TRBJ2-3; 8 bases map to TRBD1. Material: cord blood. CDR3 residues: CASRTRQGLRDTQYF. The CDR3 nucleotides are TGTGCCAGCAGGACCCGACAGGGGTTGAGAGATACGCAGTATTTT.